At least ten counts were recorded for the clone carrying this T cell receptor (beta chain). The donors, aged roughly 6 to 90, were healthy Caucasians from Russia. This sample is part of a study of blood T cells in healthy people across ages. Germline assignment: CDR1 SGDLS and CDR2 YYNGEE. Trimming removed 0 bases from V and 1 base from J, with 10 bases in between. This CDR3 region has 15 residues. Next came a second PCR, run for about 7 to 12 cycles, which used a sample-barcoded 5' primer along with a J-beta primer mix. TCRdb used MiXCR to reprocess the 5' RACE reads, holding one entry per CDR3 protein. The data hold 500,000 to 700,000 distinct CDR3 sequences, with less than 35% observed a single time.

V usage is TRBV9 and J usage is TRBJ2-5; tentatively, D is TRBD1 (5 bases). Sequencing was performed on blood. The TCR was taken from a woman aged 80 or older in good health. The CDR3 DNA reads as TGTGCCAGCAGCGTAGAGGCAGGGATCCAAGAGACCCAGTACTTC. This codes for CASSVEAGIQETQYF.